This T cell receptor beta chain was captured in a study of T cell repertoires in cytomegalovirus infection. Study at large: It was the public TCR beta signatures that indicated both CMV infection and matching HLA type.

Using its own MiXCR run on the reads, TCRdb lists one record per CDR3 protein. The sample lists 200,000 to 300,000 distinct CDR3 sequences, about 7% occurring once. This clonotype was counted ten times or more. Its target is unknown. Whole-study results and caveats: Clonotypes of TCR beta that were HLA-C-restricted and CMV-specific dominated the ex vivo response. The study identified carriers of CMV plus the relevant HLA from cumulative public TCR beta family frequency.

V lost 5 bases, J lost 9 bases, and 11 bases lay in between. The CDR3 consists of 12 residues. CDR1 MGHDK and CDR2 SYGVNS come from the germline V gene. The chain uses TRBV25-1 and TRBJ1-3; D might be TRBD1 (5 bases). Sequencing was done on a sample of PBMCs. The receptor was isolated from a human donor in good health (CMV status not recorded). Some clones in this sample may be carry-over from other donors' samples. This CDR3 is CASSSSGSTIYF. The CDR3 region has the DNA TGTGCCAGCAGTTCCTCAGGGAGCACCATATATTTT.